The rows below give T cell receptor beta chains drawn from one sample of a study of T cells after yellow fever vaccination. TCRdb recomputed calls from the 5' RACE reads with MiXCR, one row per CDR3 protein. The table records 450,000 to 600,000 distinct CDR3 sequences, 17% of them present only once. The material was PBMCs, obtained 4 to 6 days after the first yellow fever vaccination. The origin of the receptors is a man between 18 and 29 years old who received the YFV17D yellow fever vaccine. The CDR3 runs from the conserved cysteine through the conserved F or W. Clone size is not always given. Where it is, it says once, few, many or a class for expanded clones.

V gene | clone size | CDR3 protein
TRBV29-1 | . | CSVAVNYGYTF
TRBV20-1 | . | CSARDRVGVSTEAFF
TRBV20-1 | . | CSAMDRGLSTDTQYF
TRBV4-1 | few | CASSQDGPPGQPQHF
TRBV5-1 | . | CASSTGGAAWQETQYF
TRBV18 | . | CASEFTDTQYF
TRBV10-2 | . | CASSELSAYEQYF
TRBV6-1 | few | CASSFSVSSYEQYF
TRBV27 | . | CASSLFQGARTDTQYF
TRBV12-3/TRBV12-4 | few | CASNRRTGELFF
TRBV5-1 | few | CASSFQGQEETQYF
TRBV3-1 | few | CASSHPGVSSPLHF
TRBV12-3/TRBV12-4 | . | CASSRTAITDTQYF
TRBV20-1 | . | CSATISPKVAGWYNEQFF
TRBV18 | . | CASSALGTGLEKLFF
TRBV7-2 | few | CASSPTREETQYF
TRBV6-1 | . | CASSLSTLTEAFF
TRBV20-1 | few | CSARQALAEETQYF
TRBV7-9 | . | CASSEGGHQPQHF
TRBV19 | . | CASKQGIFSGANVLTF
TRBV5-6 | . | CASSLDGGYNQPQHF
TRBV25-1 | . | CASRLGAAPSFTF
TRBV4-3 | . | CASSQGSGGAIDPDTQYF
TRBV6-1 | few | CASSDPGTRIYNEKLFF
TRBV29-1 | . | CSVEGKADYGYTF
TRBV9 | few | CASSVVAGGNEQFF
TRBV29-1 | many | CSVEGEYEQYF
TRBV27 | . | CASSHSRGPYEKLFF
TRBV29-1 | . | CSVVPRYSGNTIYF
TRBV12-3/TRBV12-4 | few | CASSLGYRAEQYF
TRBV5-1 | . | CASSNGQREQYF
TRBV12-3/TRBV12-4 | few | CASSSRLAGGPGAKNIQYF
TRBV4-3 | . | CASREGIAGFNEQFF
TRBV5-6 | . | CASSLRGPTSPLHF
TRBV7-2 | . | CASRRTGGGTQYF
TRBV7-2 | few | CASGKRLAGPSYEQYF
TRBV5-1 | . | CASSLVSAGNTEAFF
TRBV29-1 | many | CSVETGTGKDTQYF
TRBV11-1 | . | CASSLVWGLLTYGQETQYF
TRBV12-5 | . | CASGLGGGTEAFF
TRBV20-1 | few | CSARNLADLTDTQYF
TRBV9 | few | CASSVGRLLTDTQYF
TRBV6-1 | . | CASSPYGSGELFF
TRBV7-3 | few | CASSLWVGDTDTQYF